The T cell receptor beta chain under discussion was sequenced for a study of identical twins. MiXCR was run by TCRdb on the 5' RACE reads, yielding one entry per CDR3 protein. Among 250,000 to 350,000 distinct CDR3 sequences listed, roughly 8.6% were seen once. The same data also went into a second study, on yellow fever vaccine responses in identical twins.

The specimen sequenced was CD8+ T cells sorted from blood. All receptors derive from a woman between 18 and 29 years old in good health.

This clonotype showed up just a few times. The J gene is TRBJ2-7, the V gene TRBV7-9; no definite D call. Germline CDR1 and CDR2: SEHNR and FQNEAQ (reference sequence). The CDR3 is 14 amino acids. Trimming left V 3 bases short and J 6 bases short, with 15 bases between. The CDR3 loop is CASSLAGLPGEQYF. Here the CDR3 DNA reads TGTGCCAGCAGCTTGGCTGGTCTGCCGGGCGAGCAGTACTTC.